Below are 14 T cell receptor beta chains sequenced from a single sample in a study of neurological immune-mediated disorders. One entry per CDR3 protein, called by TCRdb with MiXCR from the 5' RACE reads. The table records some 24,000 distinct CDR3 sequences, roughly 6.3% of them present only once. The sample comprised PBMCs. The receptors were sampled from a woman aged 40 to 50 in good health.

This clonotype was seen ten or more times. This sequence joins TRBV12-3 or TRBV12-4 and TRBJ2-1; D is unresolved. The CDR3 covers 15 residues. Deletions cut 4 bases from V and 4 bases from J, with 14 bases between. This chain's CDR3 is CASSYQPTAYNEQFF. DNA of the CDR3: TGTGCCAGCAGTTACCAGCCGACCGCATACAATGAGCAGTTCTTC.

There are many counts of this clonotype. The chain is built from TRBV18 and TRBJ2-1; D gene unclear. V gave up 8 bases and J gave up 5 bases, with 13 bases separating them. This CDR3 region has 13 residues. Germline assignment: CDR1 KGHSH and CDR2 LQKENI. The CDR3 DNA reads TGTGCCAGCGCCACGTCCATAAACAATGAGCAGTTCTTC. It is translated as CASATSINNEQFF.

By share, this clonotype counts as medium-sized (0.01 to 0.1%). This chain connects TRBV6-4 to TRBJ2-3; 10 nucleotides line up with TRBD2. Germline values: CDR1 MRHNA, CDR2 SNTAGT. V dropped 5 bases and J dropped 2; count of bases not matched to a gene: 1. There are 14 residues in the CDR3. The CDR3 nucleotides are TGTGCCAGCAGTCTAGCGGGAGACACAGATACGCAGTATTTT. This sequence encodes CASSLAGDTDTQYF.

This clonotype came up many times. The chain uses TRBV6-5 and TRBJ2-7, with TRBD2 matching 12 bases. CDR1 and CDR2 from the germline V gene are MNHEY and SVGAGI. The V segment lost 6 bases and the J segment 5 bases; nucleotides outside the gene matches: 11. This CDR3 spans 16 amino acids. The CDR3 protein is CASRTTGLAGYDEQYF. CDR3 nucleotides: TGTGCCAGCAGAACGACCGGACTAGCGGGATATGACGAGCAGTACTTC.

This clonotype was detected many times. The chain combines TRBV25-1 with TRBJ2-3; maybe TRBD2 (6 bases). The CDR3 runs 16 residues. Germline values: CDR1 MGHDK, CDR2 SYGVNS. The V gene lost 3 bases and the J gene lost 2 bases, with 15 bases spanning the gap. CDR3 sequence reads: CASSDWGLSYTDTQYF. The CDR3 region has the DNA TGTGCCAGCAGTGATTGGGGACTGAGCTACACAGATACGCAGTATTTT.

This clonotype is termed medium-sized. The V and J genes are TRBV28 and TRBJ2-5; a possible D gene is TRBD2 (5 bases). Trimming left V 2 bases short and J 1 base short, with 8 bases between. The CDR3 covers 14 residues. CDR1 and CDR2 (germline): MDHEN, SYDVKM. The CDR3 sequence: CASSLPGSQETQYF. CDR3 bases: TGTGCCAGCAGTTTACCTGGGAGCCAAGAGACCCAGTACTTC.

In this sample, this clonotype turned up many times. This chain connects TRBV20-1 to TRBJ2-3; 11 bases agree with TRBD2. The CDR3 has 16 amino acids. The V gene end was trimmed by 1 base and the J gene end by 3 bases; junction bases not matched to a gene: 6. CDR1 and CDR2 from the germline V gene are DFQATT and SNEGSKA (reference sequence). DNA for the CDR3: TGCAGTGCTAGAGTCACTAGCGGGAGAGTGACAGATACGCAGTATTTT. Translating it yields CSARVTSGRVTDTQYF.

This clonotype was detected many times. V is TRBV3-1 and J is TRBJ2-5; 10 bases are a match to TRBD2. The V and J ends lost 4 bases and 4 bases, in that order; junction bases with no gene match: 9. The CDR3 runs 16 residues. The germline V gene has CDR1 LGHDT and CDR2 YNNKEL (reference sequence). For the CDR3, the DNA is TGTGCCAGCAGCCGCTGGACCGGACTAGCGGTAGAGACCCAGTACTTC. This encodes CASSRWTGLAVETQYF.

This clonotype was seen many times. This chain joins TRBV7-2 and TRBJ2-2; D is perhaps TRBD2 (5 bases). Germline CDR1 reads SGHTA; CDR2 reads FQGNSA. CDR3 size: 14 residues. Trimming took off 3 bases at V and 4 bases at J, with 9 bases between the two ends. The CDR3 DNA is TGTGCCAGCAGCTTTAGGAGGCCCACCGGGGAGCTGTTTTTT. It yields the protein CASSFRRPTGELFF.

The chain employs TRBV3-1 and TRBJ2-1, with a possible D match to TRBD2 (6 bases). The V end lost 1 base, the J end lost 7 bases, and 11 bases lay between the germline ends. Germline V gene sequence: CDR1 LGHDT, CDR2 YNNKEL (reference sequence). The CDR3 covers 14 residues. CDR3 amino acids: CASSQAAGLNEQFF. CDR3 bases: TGTGCCAGCAGCCAAGCGGCGGGGCTGAATGAGCAGTTCTTC.

This clonotype has at least ten counts. This rearrangement joins TRBV4-2 to TRBJ2-3; 8 bases match TRBD2. CDR1 is LGHNA and CDR2 is YNFKEQ in the germline V gene. The J segment lost 4 bases and the V segment lost 0 bases, leaving 6 bases of the junction unmatched. The CDR3 sequence is 16 residues long. The CDR3 DNA sequence: TGTGCCAGCAGCCAAGAACTAGCGGAGGGGTCAGATACGCAGTATTTT. Protein sequence: CASSQELAEGSDTQYF.

Ten or more counts support this clonotype. The rearrangement joins TRBV7-2 to TRBJ2-3, with D tentatively TRBD2 (5 bases). CDR3 size: 13 residues. Trimming stripped 3 bases from V and 3 bases from J, with 7 bases between. CDR1 is SGHTA, CDR2 FQGNSA, per germline. CDR3 sequence: CASSLTGTDTQYF. CDR3 coding DNA: TGTGCCAGCAGCTTGACGGGGACAGATACGCAGTATTTT.

The table lists this clonotype with many counts. The chain employs TRBV6-6 and TRBJ1-2; D possibly corresponds to TRBD1 (6 bases). Trimming shortened V by 10 bases and J by 4 bases, and 13 bases separated the two germline ends. CDR1 is MNHNY and CDR2 is SVGAGI in the germline V gene (reference sequence). This CDR3 region has 12 residues. The CDR3 is CATTSDSYGYTF. Written as DNA, the CDR3 is TGTGCCACAACCTCGGACAGCTATGGCTACACCTTC.

This clonotype was seen many times. The rearrangement joins TRBV20-1 to TRBJ2-7; the D gene is possibly TRBD1 (6 bases). Germline V CDR1 and CDR2: DFQATT, SNEGSKA (reference sequence). The CDR3 contains 14 residues. Trimming cost V 6 bases and J 1 base, with 16 bases left between them. Here the CDR3 reads CSARRQASSYEQYF. CDR3 DNA: TGCAGTGCCCGCCGACAGGCGTCATCCTACGAGCAGTACTTC.